The clone carrying this T cell receptor (beta chain) was found a few times. The antigen remains undetermined. The sample comes from a study of cytomegalovirus exposure and HLA in healthy donors. Overall study findings and caveats: Diagnosis of cytomegalovirus status made by the classifier reportedly showed high specificity and sensitivity.

Use of 60 Vbeta and 13 Jbeta primers characterized the PCR. The assay was immunoSEQ multiplex PCR, and TCRdb's table has in-frame clones only and misses some. Among 110,000 to 150,000 clones, roughly 10% were seen once, and the ten largest hold roughly 2%. Looked up from germline, CDR1 is MGHDK and CDR2 is SYGVNS. The CDR3 contains 11 residues. Trimming pared 4 bases from V and 12 bases from J, leaving 10 bases between. This sequence joins TRBV25-1 and TRBJ1-5, with D tentatively TRBD1 (5 bases). The clonotype originates from a man in his fifties in good health and CMV-seronegative. Sequenced material: PBMCs. The CDR3 bases are TGTGCCAGCAGTGGAGGACATCTCCAGCATTTT. Protein sequence: CASSGGHLQHF.